The clone carrying this T cell receptor beta chain was seen only once. This entry is derived from a study of blood T cell repertoires in COVID-19. As handled by the study authors: Reference gene primer amplification gave nucleated cell count estimates. The protocol was immunoSEQ multiplex PCR, while the TCRdb copy is restricted to in-frame clones and leaves out a portion. V and J calls and clone size are given by that table; D and trimming were obtained from the DNA. The sample contains around 70,000 clones, more than 75% of which appear only once. In germline, CDR1 is LNHDA, CDR2 SQIVND (reference sequence). This CDR3 has 14 residues. V was pared by 3 bases and J by 6 bases, with 4 bases of the junction left unmatched.

This chain uses TRBV19 with TRBJ2-3; 9 bases are a match to TRBD2. Sequencing input: peripheral blood. The receptor was derived from a human donor in a cohort sampled during active COVID-19. The CDR3 is CASSIGTSKDTQYF. In DNA, the CDR3 is TGTGCCAGTAGTATCGGGACTAGCAAGGATACGCAGTATTTT.